This note documents a single TCR beta chain sequence. The antigen is not known. This sample was included in a study of shared clonotypes between healthy human individuals. V shed 6 bases and J 5 bases; nucleotides not matched to a gene: 9. Germline CDR1 and CDR2: SGHAT and FQNNGV. CDR3 length: 14 amino acids. Original processing methods: There were no quality scores in the junction-only immunoSEQ sequences, so filtering differed. The protocol was immunoSEQ multiplex PCR, while the TCRdb copy is restricted to in-frame clones and leaves out a portion. V, J and clone size were drawn from that table, and D and trimming were deduced from the DNA. The sample holds more than 550,000 clones, less than 95% seen once. Notes on the study in general: Only blood was sampled; tissue repertoires likely differ.

Every one of the donors was a Caucasian adult that lived in Nashville, Tennessee. V is TRBV11-2 and J is TRBJ1-1; TRBD1 matches 7 bases. The sample taken for sequencing was memory CD8+ T cells from PBMCs. Stated subset: CD45RO+ cells pooled with CCR7-negative TemRA cells. The sequence came from a man aged 18 to 35 in good health. Some clones in this sample may be carry-over from other donors' samples. CDR3 sequence reads: CASSQQGRRTEAFF. The CDR3 coding sequence is TGTGCCAGCAGTCAACAGGGGAGGAGGACTGAAGCTTTCTTT.